A selection of T cell receptor beta chains follows, all from one sample in a study of PD-L1 blockade in urothelial cancer. The table came from immunoSEQ multiplex PCR; TCRdb's copy has only in-frame clones and leaves some out. The table shows about 38,000 clones, with around nine tenths occurring only once. Sequencing used PBMCs, obtained around atezolizumab (anti-PD-L1) treatment. The receptors originated from a man in his 70s with urothelial cancer. Both conserved end residues are part of each CDR3. The order of the fields is V gene, J gene, clone size, D gene, CDR3 DNA, CDR3 protein. The D gene is left open where the match is weak. Clone size is not always given. Where it is, it says once, few, many or a class for expanded clones.

V: TRBV6-1
J: TRBJ1-2
size: NA
D: NA
DNA: TGTGCCACCACAGTGAACTATGGCTACACCTTC
CDR3: CATTVNYGYTF

V: TRBV7-9
J: TRBJ2-5
size: NA
D: TRBD2
DNA: TGTGCCAGCAGCTTAGGACTAGCGCTAGAGACCCAGTACTTC
CDR3: CASSLGLALETQYF

V: TRBV27
J: TRBJ2-1
size: NA
D: TRBD2
DNA: TGTGCCAGCAGTTCCATTGCGGGAGATGTCTATGAGCAGTTCTTC
CDR3: CASSSIAGDVYEQFF

V: TRBV30
J: TRBJ2-1
size: NA
D: NA
DNA: TGTGCCTGCCCGACGGCGGGACTCCGGTACAATGAGCAGTTCTTC
CDR3: CACPTAGLRYNEQFF

V: TRBV7-8
J: TRBJ2-1
size: once
D: TRBD1
DNA: TGTGCGACTAAGGGACAGCCATCCTACAATGAGCAGTTCTTC
CDR3: CATKGQPSYNEQFF

V: TRBV7-6
J: TRBJ1-1
size: NA
D: TRBD1
DNA: TGTGCCAGCAGCCAGGACAGGCTTAGCACTGAAGCTTTCTTT
CDR3: CASSQDRLSTEAFF

V: TRBV2
J: TRBJ2-5
size: NA
D: TRBD1
DNA: TGTGCCAGCAGTGATGGACAGGGGGGGAAAGAGACCCAGTACTTC
CDR3: CASSDGQGGKETQYF

V: TRBV7-9
J: TRBJ2-7
size: few
D: TRBD1
DNA: TGTGCCAGCAGCATAACCGGGACAGGCCCTGGCGAGCAGTACTTC
CDR3: CASSITGTGPGEQYF

V: TRBV6-6
J: TRBJ1-1
size: NA
D: NA
DNA: TGTGCCAGCAGTCAGGGGAGGAACACTGAAGCTTTCTTT
CDR3: CASSQGRNTEAFF

V: TRBV5-4
J: TRBJ1-1
size: once
D: NA
DNA: TGTGCCAGCAGCGACCAGGTCAAAGGTGGGACTGAAGCTTTCTTT
CDR3: CASSDQVKGGTEAFF

V: TRBV11-2
J: TRBJ2-7
size: NA
D: TRBD2
DNA: TGTGCCAGCAGCCTTGGACTAGCGGGACCCTACGAGCAGTACTTC
CDR3: CASSLGLAGPYEQYF

V: TRBV5-1
J: TRBJ2-1
size: NA
D: NA
DNA: TGCGCCAGCAGCTTGGGCGCGTCTCACTACAATGAGCAGTTCTTC
CDR3: CASSLGASHYNEQFF

V: TRBV9
J: TRBJ2-7
size: large
D: NA
DNA: TGTGCCAGCACTTTCACCGACAGGGACTGCCACTACGAGCAGTACTTC
CDR3: CASTFTDRDCHYEQYF

V: TRBV5-1
J: TRBJ2-5
size: NA
D: TRBD2
DNA: TGCGCCAGCAGCTTGGTACTAGCGGGAGGGCCGCAGACCCAGTACTTC
CDR3: CASSLVLAGGPQTQYF

V: TRBV5-6
J: TRBJ2-2
size: NA
D: TRBD2
DNA: TGTGCCACCGTAGCGGGAGGGACCGGGGAGCTGTTTTTT
CDR3: CATVAGGTGELFF

V: TRBV28
J: TRBJ2-1
size: once
D: NA
DNA: TGTGCTAGCGGTGTGAGGAATGAGCAGTTCTTC
CDR3: CASGVRNEQFF

V: TRBV28
J: TRBJ2-3
size: NA
D: TRBD2
DNA: TGTGCCAGCAGTTTCACCCGACTAGCGTCTAGCACAGATACGCAGTATTTT
CDR3: CASSFTRLASSTDTQYF

V: TRBV27
J: TRBJ2-7
size: NA
D: TRBD2
DNA: TGTGCCAGCAGTTTTCGAGGCGGGAGGGCCTACGAGCAGTACTTC
CDR3: CASSFRGGRAYEQYF

V: TRBV12-5
J: TRBJ2-5
size: NA
D: TRBD2
DNA: TGTGCTAGTGGTTTGGAACTAGCGGGAGGGCCGGCCCAGTACTTC
CDR3: CASGLELAGGPAQYF

V: TRBV7-3
J: TRBJ2-1
size: NA
D: NA
DNA: TGTGCCAGCAGCTTAAGCAGGGGCAACAATGAGCAGTTCTTC
CDR3: CASSLSRGNNEQFF

V: TRBV27
J: TRBJ2-7
size: NA
D: TRBD1
DNA: TGTGCCAGCAGTTCCAGAACCGGACAGGGCTACGAGCAGTACTTC
CDR3: CASSSRTGQGYEQYF

V: TRBV19
J: TRBJ2-1
size: NA
D: TRBD2
DNA: TGTGCCAGTATACTAGCGGGAGGGCCTGGCAATGAGCAGTTCTTC
CDR3: CASILAGGPGNEQFF

V: TRBV28
J: TRBJ2-7
size: NA
D: TRBD1
DNA: TGTGCCAGCAGCCCTCCGGGACAGGGATCCTACGAGCAGTACTTC
CDR3: CASSPPGQGSYEQYF

V: TRBV5-1
J: TRBJ2-5
size: NA
D: TRBD1
DNA: TGCGCCAGCAGCTTGGGGACAGGGATGGAGACCCAGTACTTC
CDR3: CASSLGTGMETQYF

V: TRBV11-2
J: TRBJ1-1
size: NA
D: NA
DNA: TGTGCCAGCAGCCAGGACAGGAACACTGAAGCTTTCTTT
CDR3: CASSQDRNTEAFF

V: TRBV5-8
J: TRBJ1-4
size: NA
D: NA
DNA: TGTGCCAGCAGCTTGGTCGGGGGAGAACTGTTTTTT
CDR3: CASSLVGGELFF

V: TRBV7-8
J: TRBJ2-7
size: NA
D: TRBD2
DNA: TGTGCCAGCAGCCTACCATTAGCGGGAGGCTCCTACGAGCAGTACTTC
CDR3: CASSLPLAGGSYEQYF

V: TRBV29-1
J: TRBJ2-2
size: NA
D: NA
DNA: TGCAGCGTCAGGCGAGGACTCGAGGGGGAGCTGTTTTTT
CDR3: CSVRRGLEGELFF

V: TRBV5-6
J: TRBJ2-7
size: NA
D: NA
DNA: TGTGCCAGCAGCCGGGGACAAACAGAGCAGTACTTC
CDR3: CASSRGQTEQYF